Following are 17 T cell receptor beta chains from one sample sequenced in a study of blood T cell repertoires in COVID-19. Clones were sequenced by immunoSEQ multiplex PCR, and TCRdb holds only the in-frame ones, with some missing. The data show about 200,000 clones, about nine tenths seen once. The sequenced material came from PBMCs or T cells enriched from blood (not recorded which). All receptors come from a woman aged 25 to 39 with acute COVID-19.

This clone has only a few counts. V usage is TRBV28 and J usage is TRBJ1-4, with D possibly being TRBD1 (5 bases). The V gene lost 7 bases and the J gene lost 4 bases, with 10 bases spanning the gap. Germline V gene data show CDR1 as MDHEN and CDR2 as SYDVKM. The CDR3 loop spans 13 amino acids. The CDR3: CASMEGVNEKLFF. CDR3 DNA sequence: TGTGCCAGCATGGAAGGGGTTAATGAAAAACTGTTTTTT. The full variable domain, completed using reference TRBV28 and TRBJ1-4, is DVKVTQSSRYLVKRTGEKVFLECVQDMDHENMFWYRQDPGLGLRLIYFSYDVKMKEKGDIPEGYSVSREKKERFSLILESASTNQTSMYLCASMEGVNEKLFFGSGTQLSVL.

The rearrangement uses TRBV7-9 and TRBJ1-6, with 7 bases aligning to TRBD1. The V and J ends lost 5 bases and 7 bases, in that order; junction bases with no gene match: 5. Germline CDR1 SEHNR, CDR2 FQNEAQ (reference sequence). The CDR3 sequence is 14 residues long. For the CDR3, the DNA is TGTGCCAGCAGCGACAGGGCTAGGAATTCACCCCTCCACTTT. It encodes CASSDRARNSPLHF.

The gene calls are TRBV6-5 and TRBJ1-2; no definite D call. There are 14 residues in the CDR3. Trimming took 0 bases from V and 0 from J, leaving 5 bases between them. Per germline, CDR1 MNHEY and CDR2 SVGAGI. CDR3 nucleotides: TGTGCCAGCAGTTACTCCCTCTCTAACTATGGCTACACCTTC. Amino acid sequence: CASSYSLSNYGYTF.

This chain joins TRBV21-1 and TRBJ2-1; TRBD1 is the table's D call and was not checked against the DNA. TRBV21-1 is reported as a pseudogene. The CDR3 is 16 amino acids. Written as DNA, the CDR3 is TGTGCCAGCAGCATAAAGGGACAGGGGCCCTACAATGAGCAGTTCTTC. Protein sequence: CASSIKGQGPYNEQFF.

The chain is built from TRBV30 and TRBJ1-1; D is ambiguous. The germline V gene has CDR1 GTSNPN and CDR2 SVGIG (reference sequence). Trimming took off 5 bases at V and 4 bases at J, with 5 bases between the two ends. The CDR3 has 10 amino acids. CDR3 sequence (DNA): TGTGCCTGGGGGCGCACTGAAGCTTTCTTT. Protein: CAWGRTEAFF. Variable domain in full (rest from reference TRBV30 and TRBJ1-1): SQTIHQWPATLVQPVGSPLSLECTVEGTSNPNLYWYRQAAGRGLQLLFYSVGIGQISSEVPQNLSASRPQDRQFILSSKKLLLSDSGFYLCAWGRTEAFFGQGTRLTVV.

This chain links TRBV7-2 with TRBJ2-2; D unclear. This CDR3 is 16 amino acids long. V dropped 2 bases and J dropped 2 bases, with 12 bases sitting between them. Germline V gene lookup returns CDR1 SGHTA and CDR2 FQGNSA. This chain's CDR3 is CASSLFSTVNTGELFF. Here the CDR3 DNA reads TGTGCCAGCAGCTTATTTTCTACAGTTAACACCGGGGAGCTGTTTTTT.

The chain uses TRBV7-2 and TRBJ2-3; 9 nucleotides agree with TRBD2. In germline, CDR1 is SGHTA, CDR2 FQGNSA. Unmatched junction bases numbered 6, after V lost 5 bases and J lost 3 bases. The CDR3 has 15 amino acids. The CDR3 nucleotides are TGTGCCAGCAGCCCTTCTAGCGGGGTGACAGATACGCAGTATTTT. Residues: CASSPSSGVTDTQYF.

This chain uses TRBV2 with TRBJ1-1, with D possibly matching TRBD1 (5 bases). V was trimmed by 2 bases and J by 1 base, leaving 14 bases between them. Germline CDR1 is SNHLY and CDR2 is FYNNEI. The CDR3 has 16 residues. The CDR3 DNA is TGTGCCAGCAGTGAATGGGGCTATAATGCGAACACTGAAGCTTTCTTT. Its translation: CASSEWGYNANTEAFF.

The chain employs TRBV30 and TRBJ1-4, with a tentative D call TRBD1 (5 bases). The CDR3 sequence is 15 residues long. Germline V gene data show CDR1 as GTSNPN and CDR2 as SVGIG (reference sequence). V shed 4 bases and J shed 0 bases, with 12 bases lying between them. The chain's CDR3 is CAWNRQKTTNEKLFF. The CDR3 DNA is TGTGCCTGGAATCGACAGAAAACAACTAATGAAAAACTGTTTTTT.

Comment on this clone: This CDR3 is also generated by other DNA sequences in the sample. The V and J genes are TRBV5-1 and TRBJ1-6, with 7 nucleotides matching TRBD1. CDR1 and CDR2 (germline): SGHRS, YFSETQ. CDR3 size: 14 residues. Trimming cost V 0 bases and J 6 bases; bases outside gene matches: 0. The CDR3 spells CASSLGQGNSPLHF. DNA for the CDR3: TGCGCCAGCAGCTTGGGACAGGGTAATTCACCCCTCCACTTT.

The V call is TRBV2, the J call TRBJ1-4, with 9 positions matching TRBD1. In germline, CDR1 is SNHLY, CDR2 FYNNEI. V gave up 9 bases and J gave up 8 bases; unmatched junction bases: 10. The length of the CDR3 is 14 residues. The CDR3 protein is CASSGQGLREKLFF. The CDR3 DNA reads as TGTGCCAGTTCCGGACAGGGGTTAAGGGAAAAACTGTTTTTT. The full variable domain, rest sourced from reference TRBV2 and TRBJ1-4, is EPEVTQTPSHQVTQMGQEVILRCVPISNHLYFYWYRQILGQKVEFLVSFYNNEISEKSEIFDDQFSVERPDGSNFTLKIRSTKLEDSAMYFCASSGQGLREKLFFGSGTQLSVL.

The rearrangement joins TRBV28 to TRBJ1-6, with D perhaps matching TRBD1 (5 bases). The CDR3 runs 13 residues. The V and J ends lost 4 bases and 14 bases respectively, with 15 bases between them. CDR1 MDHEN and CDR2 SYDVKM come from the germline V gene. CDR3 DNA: TGTGCCAGCAGTTCGCCCGGCGGGGGGGCCCTCCACTTT. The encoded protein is CASSSPGGGALHF.

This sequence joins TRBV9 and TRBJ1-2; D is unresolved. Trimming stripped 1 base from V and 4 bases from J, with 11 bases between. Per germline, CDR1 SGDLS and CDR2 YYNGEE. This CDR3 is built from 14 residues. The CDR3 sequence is CASSVTRLAYGYTF. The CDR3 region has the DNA TGTGCCAGCAGCGTAACCAGGTTGGCCTATGGCTACACCTTC.

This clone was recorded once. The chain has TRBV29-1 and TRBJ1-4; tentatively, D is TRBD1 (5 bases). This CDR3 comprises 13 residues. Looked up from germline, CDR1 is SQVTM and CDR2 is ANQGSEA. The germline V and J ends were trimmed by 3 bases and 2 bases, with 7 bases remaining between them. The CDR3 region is CSVDRGTNEKLFF. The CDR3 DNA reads TGCAGCGTTGACCGGGGGACTAATGAAAAACTGTTTTTT.

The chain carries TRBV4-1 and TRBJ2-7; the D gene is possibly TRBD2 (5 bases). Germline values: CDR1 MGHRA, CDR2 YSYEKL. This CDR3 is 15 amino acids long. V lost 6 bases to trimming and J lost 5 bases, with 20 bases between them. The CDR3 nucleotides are TGCGCCAGCAGATCACCTACGGGGAGAATTCACGAGCAGTACTTC. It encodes CASRSPTGRIHEQYF.

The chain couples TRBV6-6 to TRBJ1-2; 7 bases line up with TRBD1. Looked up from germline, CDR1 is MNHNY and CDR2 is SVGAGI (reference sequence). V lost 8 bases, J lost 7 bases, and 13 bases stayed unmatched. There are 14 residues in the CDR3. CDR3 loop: CASYLEGATSGYTF. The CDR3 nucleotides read TGTGCCAGCTATTTAGAGGGGGCCACTAGTGGCTACACCTTC.

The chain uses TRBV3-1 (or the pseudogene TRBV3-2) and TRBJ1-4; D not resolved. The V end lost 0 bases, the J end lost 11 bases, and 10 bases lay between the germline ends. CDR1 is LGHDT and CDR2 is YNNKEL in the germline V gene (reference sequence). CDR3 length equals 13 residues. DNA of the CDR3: TGTGCCAGCAGCCAAGATATGGTACAGAAACTGTTTTTT. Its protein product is CASSQDMVQKLFF.